A selection of T cell receptor beta chains follows, all from one sample in a study of cytomegalovirus exposure and HLA in healthy donors. Libraries were prepared by immunoSEQ multiplex PCR; TCRdb keeps only in-frame clonotypes and omits some of them. The sample lists around 140,000 clones, over 60% seen once, with about 1.7% in the top ten. Sequenced material: PBMCs. The receptors stem from a female donor in good health and CMV-seronegative. The CDR3 runs from the conserved cysteine through the conserved F or W. A D gene is named only where the DNA matches it firmly. Only some rows state a clone size, as once, few, many or a class for expanded clones.

V gene,D gene,J gene,clone size,CDR3 protein,CDR3 DNA
TRBV27,-,TRBJ2-3,-,CASSLSGAGTDTQYF,TGTGCCAGCAGTTTATCAGGGGCTGGCACAGATACGCAGTATTTT
TRBV19,-,TRBJ1-3,-,CASSMTVSGSTIYF,TGTGCCAGTAGTATGACAGTCTCTGGAAGCACCATATATTTT
TRBV7-9,TRBD1,TRBJ1-1,-,CASSFYRTGSSGDTEAFF,TGTGCCAGCAGCTTTTACCGGACAGGGTCCTCCGGGGACACTGAAGCTTTCTTT
TRBV5-4,-,TRBJ1-2,-,CASSLTGSGYGYTF,TGTGCCAGCAGCTTGACCGGGTCTGGCTATGGCTACACCTTC
TRBV29-1,-,TRBJ1-2,medium-sized,CSVLTDNGYTF,TGCAGCGTTTTAACTGATAATGGCTACACCTTC
TRBV7-2,TRBD1,TRBJ1-2,-,CASSLGQGLGYTF,TGTGCCAGCAGCTTAGGACAGGGGCTCGGCTACACCTTC
TRBV10-2,-,TRBJ1-2,few,CASSGPGTENGYTF,TGCGCCAGCAGTGGCCCCGGGACTGAGAATGGCTACACCTTC
TRBV19,TRBD1,TRBJ2-6,-,CASSIGTGEGVRGANVLTF,TGTGCCAGTAGTATAGGGACAGGGGAAGGTGTTCGTGGGGCCAACGTCCTGACTTTC
TRBV30,-,TRBJ1-5,-,CAWSHGGGPNQPQHF,TGTGCCTGGAGTCACGGGGGGGGACCCAATCAGCCCCAGCATTTT
TRBV27,TRBD1,TRBJ1-1,-,CASSFQGENTEAFF,TGTGCCAGCAGTTTTCAGGGGGAGAACACTGAAGCTTTCTTT
TRBV7-6,-,TRBJ2-1,-,CASSLASPRQNNEQFF,TGTGCCAGCAGCTTAGCTAGTCCGCGGCAGAACAATGAGCAGTTCTTC
TRBV2,TRBD1,TRBJ2-5,-,CASTRDRGRETQYF,TGTGCCAGCACCCGGGACAGGGGTAGAGAGACCCAGTACTTC
TRBV29-1,TRBD1,TRBJ2-5,-,CSVGTGVRETQYF,TGCAGCGTGGGAACAGGGGTTAGAGAGACCCAGTACTTC
TRBV6-5,-,TRBJ1-1,-,CASIGGCEAFF,TGTGCCAGCATTGGGGGGTGTGAAGCTTTCTTT
TRBV29-1,-,TRBJ1-1,-,CSVAPTGTTEAFF,TGCAGCGTCGCCCCGACGGGAACCACTGAAGCTTTCTTT
TRBV9,TRBD1,TRBJ1-2,-,CASSVKVTGDYGYTF,TGTGCCAGCAGCGTCAAGGTTACAGGGGACTATGGCTACACCTTC
TRBV5-4,-,TRBJ2-3,-,CASSLGGRITDTQYF,TGTGCCAGCAGCTTGGGGGGCAGAATCACAGATACGCAGTATTTT
TRBV7-9,TRBD1,TRBJ1-2,-,CASGGQAKPGGYTF,TGTGCCAGTGGGGGACAGGCTAAACCTGGTGGCTACACCTTC
TRBV21-1,-,TRBJ1-4,-,CASSREPLGATNEKLFF,TGTGCCAGCAGCAGGGAGCCTCTTGGTGCAACTAATGAAAAACTGTTTTTT
TRBV13,-,TRBJ1-1,few,CASSLGGGEGTEAFF,TGTGCCAGCAGCTTAGGAGGAGGGGAGGGCACTGAAGCTTTCTTT
TRBV4-2,-,TRBJ2-2,-,CASSISLAGTGELFF,TGTGCCAGCAGTATCTCGCTGGCGGGAACCGGGGAGCTGTTTTTT
TRBV2,TRBD2,TRBJ2-7,once,CASSEAPAGAYEQYF,TGTGCCAGCAGTGAAGCCCCAGCGGGGGCCTACGAGCAGTACTTC
TRBV7-8,-,TRBJ1-2,-,CASSYRRTANGYTF,TGTGCCAGCAGCTACCGGCGGACTGCTAATGGCTACACCTTC
TRBV27,TRBD1,TRBJ2-5,once,CASSFQTGVQETQYF,TGTGCCAGCAGTTTCCAGACAGGGGTACAAGAGACCCAGTACTTC
TRBV9,TRBD2,TRBJ2-2,once,CASSVVSGGRGELFF,TGTGCCAGCAGCGTAGTTAGCGGGGGGCGAGGGGAGCTGTTTTTT
TRBV6-5,-,TRBJ1-5,-,CASSVDNSNQPQHF,TGTGCCAGCAGTGTAGACAATAGCAATCAGCCCCAGCATTTT
TRBV28,-,TRBJ2-3,-,CASSSRGLRVGDTQYF,TGTGCCAGCAGCTCCCGGGGGTTAAGAGTAGGAGATACGCAGTATTTT
TRBV11-3,TRBD1,TRBJ1-3,-,CASSLDGTASGNTIYF,TGTGCCAGCAGCTTAGACGGGACAGCCTCTGGAAACACCATATATTTT
TRBV5-1,TRBD1,TRBJ1-1,-,CASSFTTGGEIMNTEAFF,TGCGCCAGCAGCTTTACGACAGGGGGCGAGATTATGAACACTGAAGCTTTCTTT
TRBV11-3,-,TRBJ2-6,many,CASSSNSGANVLTF,TGTGCCAGCAGTTCAAACTCTGGGGCCAACGTCCTGACTTTC
TRBV27,-,TRBJ1-4,-,CASSFRGGANEKLFF,TGTGCCAGCAGTTTTCGTGGCGGAGCAAATGAAAAACTGTTTTTT
TRBV27,TRBD1,TRBJ2-7,few,CASSTQGANYEQYF,TGTGCCAGCAGTACACAGGGGGCTAACTACGAGCAGTACTTC
TRBV21-1,-,TRBJ1-2,-,CASSNVGSTF,TGTGCCAGCAGCAATGTTGGCTCAACCTTC
TRBV29-1,TRBD1,TRBJ1-3,-,CSVAGTAGNTIYF,TGCAGCGTCGCCGGGACAGCGGGAAACACCATATATTTT
TRBV15,TRBD2,TRBJ2-3,-,CATGPGLVPDTQYF,TGTGCCACGGGACCGGGACTAGTCCCAGATACGCAGTATTTT
TRBV5-1,-,TRBJ1-3,-,CASSLELTFGGNTIYF,TGCGCCAGCAGCTTGGAGCTGACTTTTGGGGGAAACACCATATATTTT
TRBV12-5,-,TRBJ2-1,few,CASGLQPSSYNEQFF,TGTGCTAGTGGCCTCCAACCGAGCTCCTACAATGAGCAGTTCTTC
TRBV7-9,TRBD1,TRBJ1-2,-,CASSGGTGRIDTF,TGTGCCAGCAGCGGAGGGACAGGGAGAATCGACACCTTC
TRBV27,-,TRBJ1-3,-,CASRSPGNTIYF,TGTGCCAGCAGGAGCCCTGGAAACACCATATATTTT
TRBV6-1,-,TRBJ2-3,once,CASSDRGGVSTDTQYF,TGTGCCAGCAGTGACCGGGGTGGTGTTAGCACAGATACGCAGTATTTT
TRBV5-6,-,TRBJ2-5,-,CASSFAVSETQYF,TGTGCCAGCAGCTTCGCAGTTTCGGAGACCCAGTACTTC
TRBV27,TRBD2,TRBJ2-1,-,CASSLDVRDYTNNEQFF,TGTGCCAGCAGTTTAGATGTCCGGGACTACACGAACAATGAGCAGTTCTTC
TRBV11-3,TRBD1,TRBJ2-3,-,CASSSAGGTGTDTQYF,TGTGCCAGCAGCTCCGCCGGTGGGACAGGCACAGATACGCAGTATTTT
TRBV30,-,TRBJ2-3,few,CAWSFTGDTQYF,TGTGCCTGGAGTTTCACCGGAGATACGCAGTATTTT
TRBV7-9,-,TRBJ2-1,few,CASKLDSSSYNEQFF,TGTGCCAGCAAACTGGACTCGAGCTCCTACAATGAGCAGTTCTTC
TRBV30,-,TRBJ1-1,-,CAWSRAAEAFF,TGTGCCTGGAGCAGGGCTGCTGAAGCTTTCTTT
TRBV6-5,-,TRBJ1-2,once,CASSYVEGFNNYGYTF,TGTGCCAGCAGTTATGTGGAGGGATTCAACAACTATGGCTACACCTTC
TRBV6-1,TRBD1,TRBJ2-2,-,CASETGGGTGELFF,TGTGCCAGCGAGACAGGGGGTGGCACCGGGGAGCTGTTTTTT
TRBV11-2,-,TRBJ1-1,few,CASSRGPGRDTEAFF,TGTGCCAGCAGCCGGGGACCTGGGAGGGACACTGAAGCTTTCTTT
TRBV27,-,TRBJ2-7,-,CASSFAPRDSYEQYF,TGTGCCAGCAGTTTTGCACCTAGAGACTCCTACGAGCAGTACTTC
TRBV2,-,TRBJ1-3,-,CASSPEGADSGNTIYF,TGTGCCAGCAGTCCGGAAGGGGCCGACTCTGGAAACACCATATATTTT
TRBV5-1,TRBD1,TRBJ2-1,once,CASCQMDRGDEQFF,TGCGCCAGCTGCCAAATGGACAGGGGCGATGAGCAGTTCTTC
TRBV7-9,TRBD1,TRBJ2-5,-,CASSTTGGQETQYF,TGTGCCAGCAGCACAACAGGGGGCCAAGAGACCCAGTACTTC
TRBV11-3,TRBD1,TRBJ2-7,-,CASSSRDRDEQYF,TGTGCCAGCAGCTCCCGGGACAGGGACGAGCAGTACTTC
TRBV6-5,-,TRBJ2-1,-,CASSYGGVPGREQFF,TGTGCCAGCAGTTATGGTGGGGTGCCTGGGAGAGAGCAGTTCTTC
TRBV15,-,TRBJ1-1,-,CATSRDRGPSVSEAFF,TGTGCCACCAGCAGAGATCGTGGGCCCTCTGTCTCTGAAGCTTTCTTT
TRBV2,-,TRBJ2-7,-,CASSDRGYEQYF,TGTGCCAGCAGTGACCGCGGTTACGAGCAGTACTTC
TRBV29-1,TRBD1,TRBJ2-7,once,CSVEDGQGADYEQYF,TGCAGCGTTGAAGACGGACAGGGGGCGGACTACGAGCAGTACTTC
TRBV28,-,TRBJ2-2,-,CASSSPQANTGELFF,TGTGCCAGCAGCTCTCCCCAGGCTAACACCGGGGAGCTGTTTTTT
TRBV6-1,-,TRBJ2-3,-,CASSALASGYTDTQYF,TGTGCCAGCAGTGCCCTGGCCTCAGGGTACACAGATACGCAGTATTTT